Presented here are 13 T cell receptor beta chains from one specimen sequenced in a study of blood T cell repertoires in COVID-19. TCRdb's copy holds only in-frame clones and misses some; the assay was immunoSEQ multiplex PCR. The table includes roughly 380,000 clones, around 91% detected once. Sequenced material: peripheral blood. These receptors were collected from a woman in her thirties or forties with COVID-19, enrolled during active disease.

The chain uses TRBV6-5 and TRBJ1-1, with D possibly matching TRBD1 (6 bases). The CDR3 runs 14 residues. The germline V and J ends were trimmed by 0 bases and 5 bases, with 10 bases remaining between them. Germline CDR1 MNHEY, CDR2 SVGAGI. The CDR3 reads CASSYSRGWTEAFF. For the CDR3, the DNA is TGTGCCAGCAGTTACTCTAGGGGGTGGACTGAAGCTTTCTTT.

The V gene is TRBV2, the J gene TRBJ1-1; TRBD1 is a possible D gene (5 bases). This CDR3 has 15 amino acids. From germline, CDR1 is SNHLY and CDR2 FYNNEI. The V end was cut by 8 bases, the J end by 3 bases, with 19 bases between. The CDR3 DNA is TGTGCCAGCCGACGCTGGGGGGAAGCCTACACTGAAGCTTTCTTT. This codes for CASRRWGEAYTEAFF.

CDR3: CASRRQGASYEQYF. The CDR3 DNA sequence: TGTGCCAGCAGACGACAGGGGGCCTCCTACGAGCAGTACTTC. The chain couples TRBV7-2 to TRBJ2-7; 10 positions match TRBD1. The junction had 2 bases not matched to a gene; V was cut back by 6 bases and J by 0 bases. The germline gives CDR1 SGHTA, CDR2 FQGNSA. The CDR3 is 14 residues long.

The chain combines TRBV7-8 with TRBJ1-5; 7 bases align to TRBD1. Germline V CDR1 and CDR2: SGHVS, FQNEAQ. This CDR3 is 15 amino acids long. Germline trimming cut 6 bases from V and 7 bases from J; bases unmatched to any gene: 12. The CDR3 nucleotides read TGTGCCAGCAGTCCCAGTGACAGGGCGGAACAGCCCCAGCATTTT. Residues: CASSPSDRAEQPQHF.

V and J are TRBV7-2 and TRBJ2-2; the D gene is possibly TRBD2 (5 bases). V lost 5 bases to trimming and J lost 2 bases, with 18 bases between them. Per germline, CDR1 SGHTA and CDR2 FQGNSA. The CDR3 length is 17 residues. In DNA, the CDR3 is TGTGCCAGCAGCAGAAACCGGGAATCTCCTAACACCGGGGAGCTGTTTTTT. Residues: CASSRNRESPNTGELFF. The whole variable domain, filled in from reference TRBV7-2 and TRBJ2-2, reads GAGVSQSPSNKVTEKGKDVELRCDPISGHTALYWYRQSLGQGLEFLIYFQGNSAPDKSGLPSDRFSAERTGGSVSTLTIQRTQQEDSAVYLCASSRNRESPNTGELFFGEGSRLTVL.

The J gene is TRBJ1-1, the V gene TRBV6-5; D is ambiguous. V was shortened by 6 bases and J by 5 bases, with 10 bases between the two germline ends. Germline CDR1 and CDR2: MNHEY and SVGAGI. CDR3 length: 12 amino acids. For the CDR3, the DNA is TGTGCCAGCAGCCGAGGGCGGACTGAAGCTTTCTTT. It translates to CASSRGRTEAFF.

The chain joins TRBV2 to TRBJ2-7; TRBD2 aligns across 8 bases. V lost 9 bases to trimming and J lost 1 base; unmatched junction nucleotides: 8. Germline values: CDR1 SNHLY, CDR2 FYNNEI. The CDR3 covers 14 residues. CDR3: CASRDSGVSYEQYF. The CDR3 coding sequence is TGTGCCAGTAGGGATAGCGGGGTTTCCTACGAGCAGTACTTC.

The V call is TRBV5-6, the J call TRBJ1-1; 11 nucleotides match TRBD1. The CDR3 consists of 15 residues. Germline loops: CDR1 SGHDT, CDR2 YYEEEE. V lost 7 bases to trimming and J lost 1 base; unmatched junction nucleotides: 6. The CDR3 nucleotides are TGTGCCAGCGTCTGGACAGGGGGCAGGAACACTGAAGCTTTCTTT. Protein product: CASVWTGGRNTEAFF.

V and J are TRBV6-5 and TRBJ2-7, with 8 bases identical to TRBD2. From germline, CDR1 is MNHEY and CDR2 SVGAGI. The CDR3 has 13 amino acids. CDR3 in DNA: TGTGGGGCCGGGGGGGGAGTCTCCTACGAGCAGTACTTC. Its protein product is CGAGGGVSYEQYF.

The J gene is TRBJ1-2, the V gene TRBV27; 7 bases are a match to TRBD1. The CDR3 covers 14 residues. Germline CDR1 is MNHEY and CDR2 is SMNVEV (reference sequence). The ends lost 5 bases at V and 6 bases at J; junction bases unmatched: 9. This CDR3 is CASSPSTGADGYTF. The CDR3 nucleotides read TGTGCCAGCAGTCCCTCCACAGGGGCTGATGGCTACACCTTC.

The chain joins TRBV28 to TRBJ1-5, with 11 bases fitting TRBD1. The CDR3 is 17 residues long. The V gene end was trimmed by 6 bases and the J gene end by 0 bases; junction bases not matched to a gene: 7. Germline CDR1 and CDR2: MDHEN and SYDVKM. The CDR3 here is CASRSGQGVSSNQPQHF. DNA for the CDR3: TGTGCCAGCAGATCGGGACAGGGGGTGTCTAGCAATCAGCCCCAGCATTTT.

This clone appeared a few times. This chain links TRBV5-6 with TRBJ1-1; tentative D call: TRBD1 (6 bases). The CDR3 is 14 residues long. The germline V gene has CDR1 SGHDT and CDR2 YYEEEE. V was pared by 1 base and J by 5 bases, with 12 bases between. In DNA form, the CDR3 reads TGTGCCAGCAGCTTGTTTCCAGGGGTAACTGAAGCTTTCTTT. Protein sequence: CASSLFPGVTEAFF.

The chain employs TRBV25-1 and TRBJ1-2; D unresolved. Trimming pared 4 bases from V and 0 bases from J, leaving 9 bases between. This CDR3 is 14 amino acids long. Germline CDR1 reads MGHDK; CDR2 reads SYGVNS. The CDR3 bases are TGTGCCAGCAGTGCACCGGGTTCTAACTATGGCTACACCTTC. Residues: CASSAPGSNYGYTF.